Following are 2 T cell receptor beta chains from one sample sequenced in a study of OX40 agonist ivuxolimab in advanced cancers. The protocol was immunoSEQ multiplex PCR, while the TCRdb copy is restricted to in-frame clones and leaves out a portion. Of more than 40,000 clones in the sample, approximately 91% were seen once. The material was CD4+ or CD8+ T cells sorted from blood, obtained in a trial of the OX40 agonist ivuxolimab. Receptors originate from an adult with an advanced solid tumor such as melanoma, head and neck, liver or kidney cancer.

The gene calls are TRBV7-8 and TRBJ1-1; D is unresolved. Germline V gene data show CDR1 as SGHVS and CDR2 as FQNEAQ. V was pared by 2 bases and J by 0 bases, with 10 bases between. CDR3 length: 15 amino acids. The CDR3 DNA follows: TGTGCCAGCAGCTTATTTTCCTTTGTGAACACTGAAGCTTTCTTT. Protein: CASSLFSFVNTEAFF. Using reference TRBV7-8 and TRBJ1-1 for the parts outside the CDR3, the full variable domain is GAGVSQSPRYKVAKRGQDVALRCDPISGHVSLFWYQQALGQGPEFLTYFQNEAQLDKSGLPSDRFFAERPEGSVSTLKIQRTQQEDSAVYLCASSLFSFVNTEAFFGQGTRLTVV.

The CDR3 DNA is TGTGCCAGCGCGCGCCCAGGGTACGACGAGCAGTACTTC. Encoded protein: CASARPGYDEQYF. The rearrangement links TRBV27 to TRBJ2-7, with a tentative D call TRBD1 (5 bases). Germline V gene data show CDR1 as MNHEY and CDR2 as SMNVEV (reference sequence). Trimming took off 8 bases at V and 5 bases at J, with 16 bases between the two ends. This CDR3 comprises 13 residues.